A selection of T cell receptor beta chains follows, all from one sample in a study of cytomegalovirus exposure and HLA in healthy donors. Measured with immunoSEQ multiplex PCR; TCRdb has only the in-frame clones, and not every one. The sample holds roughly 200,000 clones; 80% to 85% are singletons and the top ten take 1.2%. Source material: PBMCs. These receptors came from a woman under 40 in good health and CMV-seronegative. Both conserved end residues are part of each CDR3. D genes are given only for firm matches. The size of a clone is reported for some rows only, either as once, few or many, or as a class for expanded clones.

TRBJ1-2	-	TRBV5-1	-	TGCGCCAGCAGCTTGGGGCAGGGTGCCTATGGCTACACCTTC	CASSLGQGAYGYTF
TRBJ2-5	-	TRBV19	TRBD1	TGTGCCAGTCACCCGAACAGGGGGATGGAGACCCAGTACTTC	CASHPNRGMETQYF
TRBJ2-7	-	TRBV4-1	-	TGCGCCAGCAGCCAAGAACGGGGCTACGAGCAGTACTTC	CASSQERGYEQYF
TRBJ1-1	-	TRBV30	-	TGTGCCTGGAGTGAGGGGCCCCCCGGAGCTTTCTTT	CAWSEGPPGAFF
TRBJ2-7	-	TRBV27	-	TGTGCCAGCAGTTTTCACAGTCAGAGCTCCTACGAGCAGTACTTC	CASSFHSQSSYEQYF
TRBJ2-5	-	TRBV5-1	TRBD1	TGCGCCAGCAGTCCCGGGACAGGGCTCGAGACCCAGTACTTC	CASSPGTGLETQYF
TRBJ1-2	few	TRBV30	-	TGTGCCTGGAGCTTGGGGCCTTATGGCTACACCTTC	CAWSLGPYGYTF
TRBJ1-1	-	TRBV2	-	TGTGCCAGCAGTGTGGGCGGGGGAGCTTTCTTT	CASSVGGGAFF
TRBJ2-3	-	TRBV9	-	TGTGCCAGCAGCGAAGATCCGGGACAACTCACAGATACGCAGTATTTT	CASSEDPGQLTDTQYF
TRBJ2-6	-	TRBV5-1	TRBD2	TGCGCCAGCACAACCGGTGAAGCGGGAAAGGGTGGGGCCAACGTCCTGACTTTC	CASTTGEAGKGGANVLTF
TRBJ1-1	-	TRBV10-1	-	TGCGCCAGCAGTGATTCCCGTAGAGAAACTGAAGCTTTCTTT	CASSDSRRETEAFF
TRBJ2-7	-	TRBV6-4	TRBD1	TGTGCCAGCAGTGATCCCCCTCCGGGACAGACGACCTACGAGCAGTACTTC	CASSDPPPGQTTYEQYF
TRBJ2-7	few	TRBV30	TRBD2	TGTGCCTGGCGACTAGCGGGCGGAGGCGACGAGCAGTACTTC	CAWRLAGGGDEQYF
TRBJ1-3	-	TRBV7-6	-	TGTGCCAGCAGCTTAGGACAAAGAGGAAACACCATATATTTT	CASSLGQRGNTIYF
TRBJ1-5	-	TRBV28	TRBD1	TGTGCCAGCAGGGGACAGGGAAATCAGCCCCAGCATTTT	CASRGQGNQPQHF
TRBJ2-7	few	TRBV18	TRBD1	TGTGCCAGCTCACAGCAGGGACAGGGCGTAGACGAGCAGTACTTC	CASSQQGQGVDEQYF
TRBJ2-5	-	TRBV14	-	TGTGCCAGCAGCCAAGGGACTATCGAGACCCAGTACTTC	CASSQGTIETQYF
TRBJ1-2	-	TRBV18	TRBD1	TGTGCCAGCTCACCCTGGGCTGGGACAGGGGAAGGCTACACCTTC	CASSPWAGTGEGYTF
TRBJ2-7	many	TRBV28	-	TGTGCCAGCAGTTCCCCGACACCTAAGGACTCCTACGAGCAGTACTTC	CASSSPTPKDSYEQYF
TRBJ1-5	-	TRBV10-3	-	TGTGCCATCAGTGCGGGGAGGGATCAGCCCCAGCATTTT	CAISAGRDQPQHF
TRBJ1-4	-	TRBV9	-	TGTGCCAGCAGCGCGGGCCTCGGAGGGAGTGAAAAACTGTTTTTT	CASSAGLGGSEKLFF
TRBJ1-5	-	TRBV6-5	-	TGTGCCAGCAGTTCCCAGTATAGCAATCAGCCCCAGCATTTT	CASSSQYSNQPQHF
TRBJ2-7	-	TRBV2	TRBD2	TGTGCCAGCCCCGTTACTAGCGGGAGCTTCGCCGAGCAGTACTTC	CASPVTSGSFAEQYF
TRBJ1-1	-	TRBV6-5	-	TGTGCCAGCAGTTCTTCCAGGGCCCCGGCTTTCTTT	CASSSSRAPAFF
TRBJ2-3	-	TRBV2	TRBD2	TGTGCCACCAAAAGGGACAGGACTAGCGGGGGGGACACAGATACGCAGTATTTT	CATKRDRTSGGDTDTQYF
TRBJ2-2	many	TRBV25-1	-	TGTGCCAGCAGTGGGGGGGGACAGGACACCGGGGAGCTGTTTTTT	CASSGGGQDTGELFF
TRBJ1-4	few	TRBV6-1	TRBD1	TGTGCCAGCAACAGGGGGGCAGGGAATGAAAAACTGTTTTTT	CASNRGAGNEKLFF
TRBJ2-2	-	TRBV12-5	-	TGTGCTAGTGCCCCCGGGACTCATTCGAACACCGGGGAGCTGTTTTTT	CASAPGTHSNTGELFF
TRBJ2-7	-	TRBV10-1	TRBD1	TGCGCCAGCAGGACCGGGACAGAGGCCACCTACGAGCAGTACTTC	CASRTGTEATYEQYF
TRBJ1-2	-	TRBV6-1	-	TGTGCCAGCACTTCAAGCGGTGTAAGTGGCTACACCTTC	CASTSSGVSGYTF
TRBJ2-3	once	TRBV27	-	TGTGCCAGCAGTTTATCTCTCACGACTAGACGCCCTACAGATACGCAGTATTTT	CASSLSLTTRRPTDTQYF
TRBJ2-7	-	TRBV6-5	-	TGTGCCAGCAGTTACTCTCCGGGAGAGTCCTACGAGCAGTACTTC	CASSYSPGESYEQYF
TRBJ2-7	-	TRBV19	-	TGTGCCAGTAGAGTCGGCGGCGCGGGTCGGTCCTACGAGCAGTACTTC	CASRVGGAGRSYEQYF
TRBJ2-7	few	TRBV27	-	TGTGCCAGCAGGCCCCAGGGTGGCAACGAGCAGTACTTC	CASRPQGGNEQYF
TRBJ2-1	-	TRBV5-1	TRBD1	TGCGCCAGCAGCTTGTGGGGGCAGGGGGCCGATGAGCAGTTCTTC	CASSLWGQGADEQFF
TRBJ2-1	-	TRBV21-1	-	TGTGCCAGCAGCAAAGCGAGACTGACCAATGAGCAGTTCTTC	CASSKARLTNEQFF
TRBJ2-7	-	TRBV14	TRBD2	TGTGCCAGCAGCCAATCCATTACTAGCGGTTCGTCGGGGGAGCAGTACTTC	CASSQSITSGSSGEQYF
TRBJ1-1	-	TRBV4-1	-	TGCGCCAGCAGCCAAGTCAACGGGAACACTGAAGCTTTCTTT	CASSQVNGNTEAFF
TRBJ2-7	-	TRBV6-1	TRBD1	TGTGCCAGCAGCCTTCGGGACAGCCGCGAGCAGTACTTC	CASSLRDSREQYF
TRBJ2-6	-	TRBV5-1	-	TGCGCCAGCAGCGCGAGGAGCACCGGGGCCAACGTCCTGACTTTC	CASSARSTGANVLTF
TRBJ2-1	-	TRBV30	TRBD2	TGTGCCTGGAGTGTACGGCTAGCGGGAGTAAATGAGCAGTTCTTC	CAWSVRLAGVNEQFF
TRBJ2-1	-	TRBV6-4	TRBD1	TGTGCCAGCAGTGACTCCGGGACAGGGGGTAATGAGCAGTTCTTC	CASSDSGTGGNEQFF
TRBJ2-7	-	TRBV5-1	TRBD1	TGCGCCAGCAGCTTGTCCGGACAGGGGAACGAGCAGTACTTC	CASSLSGQGNEQYF
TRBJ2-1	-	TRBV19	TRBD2	TGTGCCAGTCATAGCGGGGATTCCTCCTACAATGAGCAGTTCTTC	CASHSGDSSYNEQFF
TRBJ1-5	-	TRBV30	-	TGTGCCTGGAGTGAGAGGCAGGGTAATCAGCCCCAGCATTTT	CAWSERQGNQPQHF
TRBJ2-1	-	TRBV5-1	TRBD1	TGCGCCAGCAGCCCGGGACAGGGATCGTACAATGAGCAGTTCTTC	CASSPGQGSYNEQFF
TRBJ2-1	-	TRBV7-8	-	TGTGCCAGCAGCCCGGGTGGAACGCGGGGGCCCCTAGGGGAGCAGTTCTTC	CASSPGGTRGPLGEQFF
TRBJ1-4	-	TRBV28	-	TGTGCCAGCCTCAATAGACTTAATGAAAAACTGTTTTTT	CASLNRLNEKLFF
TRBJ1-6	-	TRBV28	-	TGTGCCAGCAGGGACACCAGGATCCCAAATTCACCCCTCCACTTT	CASRDTRIPNSPLHF
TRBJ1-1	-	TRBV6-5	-	TGTGCCAGCAGCCAACAGGGACGGAACACTGAAGCTTTCTTT	CASSQQGRNTEAFF
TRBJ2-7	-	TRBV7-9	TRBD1	TGTGCCAGCAGCCCACCGGGACAGGGGGCCCACGAGCAGTACTTC	CASSPPGQGAHEQYF
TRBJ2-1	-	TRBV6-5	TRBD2	TGTGCCAGCAGTTCGACTAGCGGGGGAAGTCATGAGCAGTTCTTC	CASSSTSGGSHEQFF
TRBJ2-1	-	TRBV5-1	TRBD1	TGCGCCAGCACAGCGATCAGGGGGCTAAACAATGAGCAGTTCTTC	CASTAIRGLNNEQFF
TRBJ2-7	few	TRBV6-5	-	TGTGCCAGCAGTCAACAGACGGGAGAGTTGCAGCAGTACTTC	CASSQQTGELQQYF
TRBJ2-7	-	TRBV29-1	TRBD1	TGCAGCGTCTACAGGGGGCCCCCTTCCTACGAGCAGTACTTC	CSVYRGPPSYEQYF
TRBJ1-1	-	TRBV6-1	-	TGTGCCAGCTCTCTCCGCGGCGGCCCGAACACTGAAGCTTTCTTT	CASSLRGGPNTEAFF
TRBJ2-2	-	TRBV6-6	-	TGTGCCAGCAGTTACGGTGGGGGCTCGAGCACCGGGGAGCTGTTTTTT	CASSYGGGSSTGELFF
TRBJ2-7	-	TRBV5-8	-	TGTGCCAGCAACCCACCGGGACTCCTCCTCTCCGAGCAGTACTTC	CASNPPGLLLSEQYF
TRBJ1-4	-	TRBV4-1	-	TGCGCCAGCAGCCAAGCTAGGACAGCCCTAATAACGGACGAACTGTTTTTT	CASSQARTALITDELFF
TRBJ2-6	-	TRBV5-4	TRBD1	TGTGCCAGCAGCGCCGGGACAGGGGCCGGGGCCAACGTCCTGACTTTC	CASSAGTGAGANVLTF